The T cell receptor beta chain described here comes from a study of T-cell memory formation after mild COVID-19. Study-wide points: The SARS-CoV-2 specificity of second-wave clones reaching peak at day 37 remained unverified. Some SARS-CoV-2-responding clones were already detected in memory before infection. CD8+ contracting clones occupied EMRA, while CD4+ ones occupied mainly CM and EM.

Germline assignment: CDR1 SGHRS and CDR2 YFSETQ. V was trimmed by 4 bases and J by 7 bases, leaving 17 bases between them. CDR3 length: 14 residues. Using constant-segment primers, 5'RACE produced TCR alpha and TCR beta cDNA libraries carrying sample barcodes and UMIs. TCRdb called the 5' RACE reads again in MiXCR, with one record for every CDR3 protein. This table holds roughly 250,000 distinct CDR3 sequences, 16% found once. Of note for this clonotype: No antigen is known for it.

Sample: PBMCs or a T cell subset sorted from them (not recorded which). This clonotype originated in a man aged 18 to 30 who had mild COVID-19 (a few samples of this study predate the infection). Cell type and time point are not known. The chain recombines TRBV5-1 with TRBJ1-2; a weak D match, TRBD1 (5 bases). The CDR3: CASSLGTAFGGYTF. CDR3 nucleotides: TGCGCCAGCAGCCTAGGGACCGCCTTTGGTGGCTACACCTTC.